This T cell receptor beta chain is drawn from a study of OX40 agonist ivuxolimab in advanced cancers. About the study: Treatment of patients was with ivuxolimab, an agonistic anti-OX40 (CD134) antibody. Patient treatment consisted of intravenous ivuxolimab administration every 2 weeks at 0.01 to 10 mg/kg. Study findings and constraints: The average count of expanded clones was higher among CD8+ T cells than among CD4+. It was not determined which antigens were specifically recognized by the peripheral T cells that had undergone clonal expansion.

Comment on this clone: As yet, its antigen is unknown.

Trimming shortened V by 5 bases and J by 4 bases, and 20 bases separated the two germline ends. Germline loops: CDR1 PRHDT, CDR2 FYEKMQ (reference sequence). This CDR3 region has 16 residues. The repertoire was sequenced with immunoSEQ multiplex PCR; TCRdb's copy has only in-frame clones and lacks some. The sample shows more than 60,000 clones, almost 95% of them seen only once. The genes are TRBV13 and TRBJ1-1; weak D call: TRBD1 (6 bases). The source is an adult with an advanced solid tumor such as melanoma, head and neck, liver or kidney cancer. This specimen was CD4+ or CD8+ T cells sorted from blood, taken in a trial of the OX40 agonist ivuxolimab. The CDR3 DNA reads as TGTGCCAGCAGCCCAGGGCAGGGGTCGGGTAGCACTGAAGCTTTCTTT. Its protein product is CASSPGQGSGSTEAFF.